Listed here are 27 T cell receptor beta chains from one sample, sequenced in a study of T cell changes during pregnancy in multiple sclerosis. Only in-frame clones appear in the TCRdb table, and some are missing; sequencing was by immunoSEQ multiplex PCR. The sample holds 75,000 to 100,000 clones, about nine tenths seen once. Sequencing was performed on peripheral blood, taken in the second trimester of pregnancy. The source is a female donor in good health, enrolled as a control in a pregnancy study.

V is TRBV18 and J is TRBJ1-5; D remains ambiguous. The V gene's germline CDR1 is KGHSH and CDR2 LQKENI. Trimming left V 1 base short and J 7 bases short, with 5 bases between. The CDR3 consists of 12 residues. CDR3 region: CASSPRAQPQHF. As DNA, the CDR3 is TGTGCCAGCTCACCACGGGCCCAGCCCCAGCATTTT.

The chain couples TRBV18 to TRBJ1-4; 8 nucleotides line up with TRBD1. CDR1 is KGHSH, CDR2 LQKENI, per germline. The CDR3 spans 14 residues. Unmatched junction bases numbered 1, after V lost 4 bases and J lost 3 bases. CDR3 nucleotides: TGTGCCAGCTCACAGGACAGGGCTAATGAAAAACTGTTTTTT. Amino acids: CASSQDRANEKLFF.

This clone was counted a few times. The CDR3 region is CASSLVDTEAFF. CDR3 nucleotide sequence: TGCGCCAGCAGCTTGGTAGACACTGAAGCTTTCTTT. This chain uses TRBV5-1 with TRBJ1-1; unclear D gene. Germline lookup yields CDR1 SGHRS and CDR2 YFSETQ. V was cut by 0 bases and J by 3 bases, with 3 bases left in between. There are 12 residues in the CDR3.

The gene calls are TRBV5-1 and TRBJ2-5, with D perhaps TRBD2 (6 bases). V was cut by 7 bases and J by 3 bases, with 16 bases left in between. This CDR3 spans 14 amino acids. Per the germline V gene, CDR1 is SGHRS and CDR2 is YFSETQ. The chain's CDR3 is CASHPVGLEETQYF. The CDR3 bases are TGCGCCAGCCACCCGGTGGGACTTGAAGAGACCCAGTACTTC. The full variable domain, its missing parts supplied by reference TRBV5-1 and TRBJ2-5, is KAGVTQTPRYLIKTRGQQVTLSCSPISGHRSVSWYQQTPGQGLQFLFEYFSETQRNKGNFPGRFSGRQFSNSRSEMNVSTLELGDSALYLCASHPVGLEETQYFGPGTRLLVL.

The V call is TRBV7-9, the J call TRBJ1-1; no definite D call. Trimming took 1 base from V and 0 from J, leaving 9 bases between them. This CDR3 is built from 15 residues. Germline CDR1 reads SEHNR; CDR2 reads FQNEAQ (reference sequence). DNA for the CDR3: TGTGCCAGCAGCTTAGACGAGGATCTGAACACTGAAGCTTTCTTT. Residues: CASSLDEDLNTEAFF.

CDR3 bases: TGTGCCAGCAGCGTACAGGGGAAGGATGGCTACACCTTC. Its protein is CASSVQGKDGYTF. This chain uses TRBV6-5 with TRBJ1-2, with 7 bases identical to TRBD1. V lost 6 bases to trimming and J lost 6 bases; unmatched junction nucleotides: 7. The CDR3 length is 13 residues. Germline-derived CDR1 and CDR2 are MNHEY and SVGAGI.

The rearrangement uses TRBV7-5 and TRBJ1-5; TRBD1 was called by the table and not checked on the DNA. TRBV7-5 represents a pseudogene. This CDR3 has 15 residues. Here the CDR3 DNA reads TGTGCCAGAAGCTCCCAGGAGGGGGCAGAACAGCCCCAGCATTTT. This translates into CARSSQEGAEQPQHF.

The gene calls are TRBV6-5 and TRBJ1-1, with 8 positions matching TRBD1. The V and J ends lost 9 bases and 1 base, in that order; junction bases with no gene match: 7. CDR3 size: 14 residues. From germline, CDR1 is MNHEY and CDR2 SVGAGI. CDR3: CASISDRGNTEAFF. CDR3 DNA sequence: TGTGCCAGTATTTCCGACAGGGGGAACACTGAAGCTTTCTTT.

This chain uses TRBV5-6 with TRBJ2-5, with 9 positions matching TRBD2. CDR3 length: 15 residues. With 2 bases clipped from V and 3 bases from J, the junction kept 5 bases outside the gene matches. The germline gives CDR1 SGHDT, CDR2 YYEEEE. The CDR3 nucleotides read TGTGCCAGCAGCTTTCCGCGGGAGGGGGAAGAGACCCAGTACTTC. This translates into CASSFPREGEETQYF.

The chain uses TRBV6-5 and TRBJ1-1, with D unclear. There are 15 residues in the CDR3. The germline V gene encodes CDR1 MNHEY and CDR2 SVGAGI. Trimming cost V 6 bases and J 1 base, with 15 bases left between them. The CDR3 bases are TGTGCCAGCAGACCTCCCACCACGGGGAACACTGAAGCTTTCTTT. It specifies CASRPPTTGNTEAFF.

J is TRBJ2-1 and V is TRBV10-3; TRBD2 matches 13 bases. This CDR3 contains 18 residues. The trim removed 8 bases at V and 2 bases at J, leaving 12 bases unmatched. From germline, CDR1 is ENHRY and CDR2 SYGVKD. The CDR3 coding sequence is TGTGCCATCTCTCTAGCATCGGGACTAGCGGGAACCTACAATGAGCAGTTCTTC. Its protein product is CAISLASGLAGTYNEQFF.

The J gene is TRBJ1-1, the V gene TRBV2, with TRBD1 identical over 10 bases. The germline CDR1 and CDR2 sequences are SNHLY and FYNNEI. This CDR3 has 14 residues. J gave up 3 bases and V 5 bases, and 3 bases lay outside the gene matches. Here the CDR3 reads CASSKDRGYTEAFF. CDR3 nucleotides: TGTGCCAGCAGTAAGGACAGGGGGTACACTGAAGCTTTCTTT.

This chain uses TRBV15 with TRBJ1-1; TRBD1 might be the D (6 bases). This CDR3 has 18 residues. Germline V gene data show CDR1 as LNHNV and CDR2 as YYDKDF (reference sequence). Trimming took 0 bases from V and 0 from J, leaving 17 bases between them. In nucleotides, the CDR3 is TGTGCCACCAGCAGAGATAAATCCGGACAGACCGTGAACACTGAAGCTTTCTTT. Its translation: CATSRDKSGQTVNTEAFF.

V usage is TRBV2 and J usage is TRBJ1-6, with TRBD1 matching over 7 bases. The CDR3 sequence is 12 residues long. V gave up 6 bases and J gave up 13 bases; unmatched junction bases: 6. From germline, CDR1 is SNHLY and CDR2 FYNNEI. CDR3 nucleotides: TGTGCCAGCAGAGGGGGCGGAGATCCCCTCCACTTT. It yields the protein CASRGGGDPLHF. The complete variable domain, with remaining parts taken from reference TRBV2 and TRBJ1-6, reads EPEVTQTPSHQVTQMGQEVILRCVPISNHLYFYWYRQILGQKVEFLVSFYNNEISEKSEIFDDQFSVERPDGSNFTLKIRSTKLEDSAMYFCASRGGGDPLHFGNGTRLTVT.

The chain joins TRBV6-5 to TRBJ2-3; 10 bases agree with TRBD2. There are 16 residues in the CDR3. Germline V lookup: CDR1 MNHEY, CDR2 SVGAGI. V shed 4 bases, J shed 0 bases, and the junction held 4 bases outside the gene matches. Here the CDR3 DNA reads TGTGCCAGCAGTTTCGGACTAGCGGTTAGCACAGATACGCAGTATTTT. As protein: CASSFGLAVSTDTQYF.

This clone has a handful of counts. The rearrangement uses TRBV6-6 and TRBJ1-1; no clear D. Germline V CDR1 and CDR2: MNHNY, SVGAGI (reference sequence). The CDR3 is made up of 11 amino acids. Trimming cost V 8 bases and J 5 bases, with 9 bases left between them. CDR3 DNA: TGTGCCAGCCATCCGGGGACTGAAGCTTTCTTT. As protein: CASHPGTEAFF.

The chain is built from TRBV14 and TRBJ1-1, with D unclear. The CDR3 contains 13 residues. CDR1 SGHDN and CDR2 FVKESK come from the germline V gene. The V end lost 1 base, the J end lost 5 bases, and 8 bases lay between the germline ends. The CDR3: CASSQVTQTEAFF. The CDR3, as DNA: TGTGCCAGCAGCCAAGTAACCCAGACTGAAGCTTTCTTT.

The rearrangement joins TRBV15 to TRBJ1-2, with 9 nucleotides matching TRBD1. V was pared by 5 bases and J by 8 bases, with 12 bases of the junction left unmatched. Germline V gene data show CDR1 as LNHNV and CDR2 as YYDKDF (reference sequence). The CDR3 is made up of 15 amino acids. The CDR3 region is CATSRLPGQGNGYTF. CDR3 sequence (DNA): TGTGCCACCAGCCGGCTCCCGGGACAGGGAAACGGCTACACCTTC.

The rearrangement uses TRBV14 and TRBJ1-2; D not certain. Germline lookup yields CDR1 SGHDN and CDR2 FVKESK. This CDR3 comprises 15 residues. Trimming pared 0 bases from V and 4 bases from J, leaving 12 bases between. In DNA form, the CDR3 reads TGTGCCAGCAGCCAAGAGGCCGGGGAGCCCTATGGCTACACCTTC. Translated, it gives CASSQEAGEPYGYTF.

This clone was recorded once. This chain uses TRBV9 with TRBJ1-6, with 9 bases matching TRBD1. Germline V gives CDR1 SGDLS, CDR2 YYNGEE. V was pared by 4 bases and J by 3 bases, with 8 bases of the junction left unmatched. The CDR3 runs to 17 residues. The CDR3 spells CASSPGTGTIYNSPLHF. The CDR3 bases are TGTGCCAGCAGCCCCGGGACAGGGACAATCTATAATTCACCCCTCCACTTT.

V usage is TRBV27 and J usage is TRBJ2-7; perhaps TRBD2 as D (6 bases). Per germline, CDR1 MNHEY and CDR2 SMNVEV (reference sequence). The CDR3 extends over 16 amino acids. The V end lost 10 bases, the J end lost 4 bases, and 26 bases lay between the germline ends. CDR3 bases: TGTGCCACCAAACCAGGAGGGAAGAAGGGGACTTACGAGCAGTACTTC. Protein product: CATKPGGKKGTYEQYF.

The genes are TRBV27 and TRBJ2-2, with 9 positions matching TRBD2. The junction had 4 bases not matched to a gene; V was cut back by 5 bases and J by 0 bases. The V gene's germline CDR1 is MNHEY and CDR2 SMNVEV (reference sequence). The CDR3 consists of 16 residues. CDR3 nucleotide sequence: TGTGCCAGCAGTACTATAGCGGGAGCGAACACCGGGGAGCTGTTTTTT. Its translation: CASSTIAGANTGELFF.

This CDR3 is CAISGPGQGSYEQYF. The CDR3 DNA reads TGTGCCATCAGTGGGCCCGGGCAGGGGTCTTACGAGCAGTACTTC. The chain is built from TRBV10-3 and TRBJ2-7; possible D gene TRBD1, 6 bases. This CDR3 has 15 residues. Germline V gives CDR1 ENHRY, CDR2 SYGVKD. V lost 4 bases to trimming and J lost 4 bases, with 17 bases between them.

This chain links TRBV9 with TRBJ2-1; maybe TRBD2 (5 bases). The CDR3 has 15 residues. Trimming pared 0 bases from V and 0 bases from J, leaving 7 bases between. CDR1 and CDR2 (germline): SGDLS, YYNGEE. The CDR3 sequence: CASSVVTSSYNEQFF. The CDR3 DNA is TGTGCCAGCAGCGTAGTTACTAGCTCCTACAATGAGCAGTTCTTC.

This clone appeared a few times. The V call is TRBV6-5, the J call TRBJ2-2; D is ambiguous. The CDR3 runs 12 residues. Between the trimmed V and J ends, which lost 1 base and 6 bases, there was a span of 3 bases. Germline CDR1 reads MNHEY; CDR2 reads SVGAGI. The CDR3 sequence is CASSYFAGELFF. In DNA, the CDR3 is TGTGCCAGCAGTTACTTCGCCGGGGAGCTGTTTTTT.

This chain joins TRBV10-3 and TRBJ1-2; 9 positions match TRBD1. Per the germline V gene, CDR1 is ENHRY and CDR2 is SYGVKD. This CDR3 has 13 residues. V shed 7 bases, J shed 4 bases, and the junction held 4 bases outside the gene matches. The CDR3 loop reads CAINLDRGYGYTF. CDR3 nucleotides: TGTGCCATCAACTTGGACAGGGGCTATGGCTACACCTTC.

V gene TRBV5-6 combines with J gene TRBJ1-2; 9 bases fit TRBD1. Germline lookup yields CDR1 SGHDT and CDR2 YYEEEE. This CDR3 region has 14 residues. V shed 7 bases and J 2 bases; nucleotides not matched to a gene: 6. The CDR3 spells CASASGQGNYGYTF. CDR3 nucleotide sequence: TGTGCCAGCGCGTCTGGACAGGGGAACTATGGCTACACCTTC.